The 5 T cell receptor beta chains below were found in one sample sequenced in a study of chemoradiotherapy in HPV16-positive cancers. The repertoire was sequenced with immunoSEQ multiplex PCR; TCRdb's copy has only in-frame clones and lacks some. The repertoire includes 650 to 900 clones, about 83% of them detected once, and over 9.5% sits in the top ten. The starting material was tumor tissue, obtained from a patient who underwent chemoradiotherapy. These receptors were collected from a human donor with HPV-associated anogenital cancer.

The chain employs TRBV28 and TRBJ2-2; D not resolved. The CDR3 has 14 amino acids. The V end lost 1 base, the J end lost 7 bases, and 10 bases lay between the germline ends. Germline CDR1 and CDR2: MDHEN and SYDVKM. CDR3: CASSLFGQFGELFF. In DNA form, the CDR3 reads TGTGCCAGCAGTTTATTCGGTCAGTTCGGGGAGCTGTTTTTT.

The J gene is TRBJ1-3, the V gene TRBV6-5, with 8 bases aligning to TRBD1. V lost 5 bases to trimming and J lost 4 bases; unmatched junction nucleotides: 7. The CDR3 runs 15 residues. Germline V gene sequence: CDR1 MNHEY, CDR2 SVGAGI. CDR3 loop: CASSPLRTGGNTIYF. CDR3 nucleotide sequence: TGTGCCAGCAGTCCCCTCCGGACAGGGGGAAACACCATATATTTT.

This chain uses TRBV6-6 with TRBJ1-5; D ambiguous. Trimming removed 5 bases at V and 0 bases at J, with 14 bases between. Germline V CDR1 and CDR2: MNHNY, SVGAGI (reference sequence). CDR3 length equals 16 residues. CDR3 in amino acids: CASSGDVVYSNQPQHF. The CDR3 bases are TGTGCCAGCAGTGGCGATGTGGTTTATAGCAATCAGCCCCAGCATTTT.

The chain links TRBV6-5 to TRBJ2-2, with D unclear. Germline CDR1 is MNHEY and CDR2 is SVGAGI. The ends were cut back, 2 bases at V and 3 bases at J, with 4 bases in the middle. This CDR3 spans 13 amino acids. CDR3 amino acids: CASSYRDTGELFF. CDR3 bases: TGTGCCAGCAGTTACCGGGACACCGGGGAGCTGTTTTTT.

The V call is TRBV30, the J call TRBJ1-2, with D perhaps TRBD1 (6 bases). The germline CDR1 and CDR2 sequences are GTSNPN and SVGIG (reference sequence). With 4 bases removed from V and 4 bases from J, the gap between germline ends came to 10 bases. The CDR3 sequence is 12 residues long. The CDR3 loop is CAWTDRPYGYTF. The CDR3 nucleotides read TGTGCCTGGACAGACAGGCCCTATGGCTACACCTTC. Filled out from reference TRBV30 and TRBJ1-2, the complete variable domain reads SQTIHQWPATLVQPVGSPLSLECTVEGTSNPNLYWYRQAAGRGLQLLFYSVGIGQISSEVPQNLSASRPQDRQFILSSKKLLLSDSGFYLCAWTDRPYGYTFGSGTRLTVV.